This TCR beta chain was found in a study of beta chain features in type 1 diabetes. Blood was collected once per donor into heparin, averaging roughly 0.12 L. This clone was seen a few times. Its specificity is not known. TCRB transcripts that were expressed got sequenced, as all of the isolated RNA had been reverse transcribed. Method: immunoSEQ multiplex PCR; TCRdb's copy keeps in-frame clones and lacks some. Of 640,000 or so clones in the sample, about an eighth were seen once. Overall study findings and caveats: Shorter TCRB CDR3s, moderately but significantly so, were found in Type 1 diabetes patients in all four CD4+ subsets.

Sequenced sample: naive CD4+ T cells from blood. The sequence was obtained from a man younger than 30 with type 1 diabetes.

The CDR3 reads CASSQRDRPTAEAFF. The CDR3 region has the DNA TGTGCCAGCAGCCAAAGGGACAGGCCCACCGCGGAAGCTTTCTTT. The chain joins TRBV13 to TRBJ1-1, with 8 bases aligning to TRBD1. Trimming removed 5 bases from V and 8 bases from J; junction bases left unmatched: 13. The germline CDR1 and CDR2 sequences are PRHDT and FYEKMQ (reference sequence). This CDR3 region has 15 residues.